This T cell receptor (beta chain) originates from a study of OX40 agonist ivuxolimab in advanced cancers. Points from the study as a whole: CD8+ T cells were the subset that, on average, had more expanded clones than CD4+. Patients with a partial response at 0.1-3.0 mg/kg had among the lowest clonal expansion. Both CD4+ and CD8+ T cell populations in blood had undergone clonal expansion by week 6 at 0.1 to 3.0 mg/kg.

This table comes from immunoSEQ multiplex PCR, and its TCRdb copy is limited to in-frame clones, with some not included. In the table there are roughly 74,000 clones, roughly 84% of which are singletons. As concerns this clone: Its antigen remains unknown.

This CDR3 contains 13 residues. Between the trimmed V and J ends, which lost 7 bases and 8 bases, there was a span of 15 bases. From germline, CDR1 is SNHLY and CDR2 FYNNEI. The origin of this receptor is an adult with an advanced solid tumor such as melanoma, head and neck, liver or kidney cancer. The sequencing here drew on CD4+ or CD8+ T cells sorted from blood, taken in a trial of the OX40 agonist ivuxolimab. J is TRBJ2-1 and V is TRBV2; tentatively, D is TRBD1 (5 bases). The CDR3 sequence: CASMRTQRDEQFF. CDR3 nucleotide sequence: TGTGCCAGCATGAGGACACAAAGGGATGAGCAGTTCTTC.